The clone carrying this T cell receptor beta chain was picked up a small number of times. The antigen is not known. The data stem from a study of T cells in Graves' hyperthyroidism and ophthalmopathy. Study findings and constraints: Blood held most thyroid clonotypes expanded above 0.001 frequency. Ophthalmopathy onset followed model prediction by a median approximately 6.2 months.

V shed 1 base and J 6 bases; nucleotides not matched to a gene: 1. The length of the CDR3 is 16 residues. From germline, CDR1 is SGHVS and CDR2 FNYEAQ. The source material, RNA transcripts, was used to amplify TCR beta CDR3 regions. The HTBI primer set drove a first-round RT-PCR of the TCR CDR3. TCRdb analysed the multiplex PCR reads with MiXCR anew, one entry per CDR3 protein. This table holds under 300,000 distinct CDR3 sequences, about 20% found once. The source material was blood. The V gene is TRBV7-6, the J gene TRBJ2-1; 15 bases align to TRBD2. The clonotype was recovered from a man aged 25-40 years with Graves' ophthalmopathy. The CDR3 DNA reads TGTGCCAGCAGCTTAGAGGGACTAGCGGGAGGCAATGAGCAGTTCTTC. This gives the protein CASSLEGLAGGNEQFF.